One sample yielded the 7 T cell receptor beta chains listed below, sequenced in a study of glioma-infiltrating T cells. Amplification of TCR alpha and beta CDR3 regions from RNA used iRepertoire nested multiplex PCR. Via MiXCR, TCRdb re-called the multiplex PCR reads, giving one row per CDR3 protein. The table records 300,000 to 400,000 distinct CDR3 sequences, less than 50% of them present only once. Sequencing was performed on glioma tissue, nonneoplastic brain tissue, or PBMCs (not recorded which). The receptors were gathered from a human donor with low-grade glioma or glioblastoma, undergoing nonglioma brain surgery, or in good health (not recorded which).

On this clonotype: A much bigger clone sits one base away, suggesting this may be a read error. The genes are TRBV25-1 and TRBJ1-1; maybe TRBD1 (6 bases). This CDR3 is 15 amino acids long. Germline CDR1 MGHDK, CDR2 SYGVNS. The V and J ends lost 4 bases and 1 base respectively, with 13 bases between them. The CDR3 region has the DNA TGTGCCAGCAGTGGACAGGAGGCCCGGAACACTGAAGCTTTCTTT. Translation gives CASSGQEARNTEAFF.

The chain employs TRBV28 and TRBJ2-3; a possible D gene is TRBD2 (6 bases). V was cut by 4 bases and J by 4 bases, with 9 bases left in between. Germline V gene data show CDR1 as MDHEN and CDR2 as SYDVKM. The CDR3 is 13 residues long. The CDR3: CASSSRGADTQYF. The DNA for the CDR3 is TGTGCCAGCAGTTCGCGCGGGGCAGATACGCAGTATTTT.

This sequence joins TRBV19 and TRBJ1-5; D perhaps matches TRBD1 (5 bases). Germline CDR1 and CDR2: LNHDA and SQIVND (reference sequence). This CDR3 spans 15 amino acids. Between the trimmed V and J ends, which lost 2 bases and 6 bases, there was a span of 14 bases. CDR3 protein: CASSIRGAVSQPQHF. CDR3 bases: TGTGCCAGTAGTATAAGAGGGGCCGTGTCTCAGCCCCAGCATTTT.

The CDR3 loop is CASRSLAGGSNEQFF. In nucleotides, the CDR3 is TGCGCCAGCAGGTCACTAGCGGGAGGGTCCAATGAGCAGTTCTTC. The chain combines TRBV4-3 with TRBJ2-1; TRBD2 matches at 13 bases. The germline V gene encodes CDR1 LGHNA and CDR2 YSLEER. V lost 6 bases to trimming and J lost 6 bases; unmatched junction nucleotides: 5. The CDR3 length is 15 residues.

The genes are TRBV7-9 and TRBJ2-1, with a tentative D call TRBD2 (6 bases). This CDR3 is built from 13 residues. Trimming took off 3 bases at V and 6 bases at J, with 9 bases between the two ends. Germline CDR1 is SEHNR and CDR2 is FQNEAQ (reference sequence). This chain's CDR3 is CASSFSTSNEQFF. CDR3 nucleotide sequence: TGTGCCAGCAGCTTTTCGACTAGCAATGAGCAGTTCTTC.

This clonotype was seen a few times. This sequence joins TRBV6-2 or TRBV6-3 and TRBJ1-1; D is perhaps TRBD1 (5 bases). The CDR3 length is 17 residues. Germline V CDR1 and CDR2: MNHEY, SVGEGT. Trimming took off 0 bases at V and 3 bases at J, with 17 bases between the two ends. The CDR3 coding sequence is TGTGCCAGCAGTTACTCGAGCACAGGCCTAGGGGACACTGAAGCTTTCTTT. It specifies CASSYSSTGLGDTEAFF.

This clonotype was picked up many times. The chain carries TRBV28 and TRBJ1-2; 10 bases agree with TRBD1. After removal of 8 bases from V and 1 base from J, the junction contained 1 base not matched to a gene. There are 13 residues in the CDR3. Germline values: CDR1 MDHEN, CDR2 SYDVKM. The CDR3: CASRTGGNYGYTF. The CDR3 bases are TGTGCCAGCCGGACAGGGGGTAACTATGGCTACACCTTC.